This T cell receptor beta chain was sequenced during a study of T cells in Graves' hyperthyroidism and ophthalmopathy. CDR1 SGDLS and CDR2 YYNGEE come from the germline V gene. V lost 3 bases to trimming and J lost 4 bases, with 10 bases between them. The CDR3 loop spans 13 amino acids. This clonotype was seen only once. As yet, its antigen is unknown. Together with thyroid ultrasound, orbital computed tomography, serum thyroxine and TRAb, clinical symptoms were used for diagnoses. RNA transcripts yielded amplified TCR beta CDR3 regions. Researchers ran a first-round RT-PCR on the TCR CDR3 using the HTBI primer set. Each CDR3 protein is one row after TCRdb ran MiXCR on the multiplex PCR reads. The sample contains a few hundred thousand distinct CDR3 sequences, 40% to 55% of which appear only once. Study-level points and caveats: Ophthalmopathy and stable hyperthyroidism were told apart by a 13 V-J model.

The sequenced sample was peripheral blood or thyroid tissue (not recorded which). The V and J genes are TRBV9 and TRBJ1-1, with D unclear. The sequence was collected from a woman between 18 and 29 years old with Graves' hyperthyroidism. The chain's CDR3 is CASSAESGTEAFF. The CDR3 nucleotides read TGTGCCAGCAGCGCCGAGTCGGGCACTGAAGCTTTCTTT.